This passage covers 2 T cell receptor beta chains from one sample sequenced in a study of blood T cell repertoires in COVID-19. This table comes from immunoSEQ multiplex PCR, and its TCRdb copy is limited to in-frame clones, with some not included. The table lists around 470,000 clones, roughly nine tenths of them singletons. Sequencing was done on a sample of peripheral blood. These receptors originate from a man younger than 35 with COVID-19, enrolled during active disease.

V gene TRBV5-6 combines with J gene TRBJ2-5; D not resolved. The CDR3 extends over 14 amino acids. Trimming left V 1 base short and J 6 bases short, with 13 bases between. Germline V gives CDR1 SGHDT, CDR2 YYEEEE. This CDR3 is CASSLTSDWQTQYF. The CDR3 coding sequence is TGTGCCAGCAGCTTGACGTCAGATTGGCAGACCCAGTACTTC.

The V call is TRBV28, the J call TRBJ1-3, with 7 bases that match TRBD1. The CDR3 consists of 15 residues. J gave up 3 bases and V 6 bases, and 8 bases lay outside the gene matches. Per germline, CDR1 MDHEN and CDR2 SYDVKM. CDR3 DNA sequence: TGTGCCAGCAGGTTGAGGGGGCGCGGTGGAAACACCATATATTTT. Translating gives CASRLRGRGGNTIYF.